This entry lists 16 T cell receptor beta chains sequenced from one sample in a study of blood T cells in healthy people across ages. A second PCR of 7 to 11 cycles used a sample-barcoded 5' primer and a J-beta primer mix. A single record per CDR3 protein comes from TCRdb applying MiXCR to the 5' RACE reads. The sample shows fewer than 2,000,000 distinct CDR3 sequences, about 32% of them seen only once. Material: blood. These receptors were collected from a woman aged 25 to 39 in good health.

As to this clonotype: This may be a read error: a much more frequent sequence differs by one nucleotide. The CDR3 is CASSYGSGSETQYF. Written as DNA, the CDR3 is TGTGCCAGCAGCTACGGGTCAGGGAGCGAGACCCAGTACTTC. The chain combines TRBV7-9 with TRBJ2-7, with D possibly being TRBD1 or TRBD2 (5 bases each). The J call may be incorrect, as the DNA end agrees better with TRBJ2-5. CDR1 is SEHNR, CDR2 FQNEAQ, per germline (reference sequence). The CDR3 has 14 residues.

On this clonotype itself: A much larger clone sits a single nucleotide away, making a read error possible. The CDR3 region has the DNA TGTACCAGCAGCCAAGATGGCGGCTATGGCTACACCTTC. Its protein product is CTSSQDGGYGYTF. The chain employs TRBV4-2 and TRBJ1-2; D unclear. This CDR3 has 13 amino acids. The germline V gene encodes CDR1 LGHNA and CDR2 YNFKEQ.

This clonotype was seen more than once but under ten times. The V call is TRBV9, the J call TRBJ2-5, with D perhaps TRBD1 (6 bases). Trimming took off 0 bases at V and 0 bases at J, with 12 bases between the two ends. This CDR3 has 16 residues. Germline loops: CDR1 SGDLS, CDR2 YYNGEE. DNA for the CDR3: TGTGCCAGCAGCGTAGGGGACACTACGTACCAAGAGACCCAGTACTTC. It specifies CASSVGDTTYQETQYF.

CDR3 protein: CASSPNQGQTEQYF. The CDR3 DNA reads TGTGCCAGCTCCCCAAACCAGGGGCAGACGGAGCAGTACTTC. The chain links TRBV18 to TRBJ2-7; D is possibly TRBD1 (6 bases). CDR3 length: 14 amino acids. Germline lookup yields CDR1 KGHSH and CDR2 LQKENI. V lost 6 bases to trimming and J lost 7 bases, with 19 bases between them.

The V and J genes are TRBV5-1 and TRBJ2-5; no definite D call. V was trimmed by 0 bases and J by 13 bases, leaving 16 bases between them. Germline CDR1 SGHRS, CDR2 YFSETQ. The CDR3 is 13 residues long. CDR3 sequence: CASSLDGSGFGYF. CDR3 nucleotide sequence: TGCGCCAGCAGCTTGGATGGTAGTGGGTTCGGGTACTTC.

This chain links TRBV5-1 with TRBJ1-2; D ambiguous. CDR1 is SGHRS and CDR2 is YFSETQ in the germline V gene. The V end was cut by 0 bases, the J end by 4 bases, with 13 bases between. The length of the CDR3 is 15 residues. This CDR3 reads CASSLADEWGYGYTF. CDR3 DNA sequence: TGCGCCAGCAGCTTGGCAGACGAATGGGGCTATGGCTACACCTTC.

This clonotype has just a few counts. This sequence joins TRBV25-1 and TRBJ2-6; D remains unclear. V was cut by 1 base and J by 4 bases, with 11 bases left in between. The CDR3 runs 16 residues. Germline CDR1 and CDR2: MGHDK and SYGVNS. The CDR3 sequence is CASSESMASGANVLTF. CDR3 DNA: TGTGCCAGCAGTGAATCAATGGCTTCCGGGGCCAACGTCCTGACTTTC.

The chain links TRBV4-1 to TRBJ2-5; 16 bases agree with TRBD2. The germline gives CDR1 MGHRA, CDR2 YSYEKL. With V trimmed by 4 bases and J by 1 base, 15 bases remained unmatched. This CDR3 is 21 amino acids long. In DNA, the CDR3 is TGCGCCAGCAGCCCCGGGGAGGGACTAGCGGGGGGGTTAGTACTCCAAGAGACCCAGTACTTC. Translated: CASSPGEGLAGGLVLQETQYF.

V is TRBV7-2 and J is TRBJ1-4; 9 nucleotides match TRBD1. The CDR3 is 15 residues long. V was pared by 1 base and J by 7 bases, with 4 bases of the junction left unmatched. Germline V gene data show CDR1 as SGHTA and CDR2 as FQGNSA. CDR3 sequence reads: CASSLGDRVGEKLFF. For the CDR3, the DNA is TGTGCCAGCAGCTTAGGGGACAGGGTCGGTGAAAAACTGTTTTTT.

The genes are TRBV4-1 and TRBJ1-1; unclear D gene. Germline CDR1 and CDR2: MGHRA and YSYEKL. Deletions cut 0 bases from V and 4 bases from J, with 9 bases between. This CDR3 has 14 amino acids. The CDR3 spells CASSQDVKGTEAFF. CDR3 DNA: TGCGCCAGCAGCCAAGATGTGAAAGGCACTGAAGCTTTCTTT.

The CDR3 DNA reads as TGCAGCGTTGAACGACAGGGGGCCTATGGCTACACCTTC. Its protein product is CSVERQGAYGYTF. The rearrangement links TRBV29-1 to TRBJ1-2; 10 nucleotides agree with TRBD1. Germline CDR1 SQVTM, CDR2 ANQGSEA. CDR3 length: 13 amino acids. With 2 bases clipped from V and 4 bases from J, the junction kept 1 base outside the gene matches.

This sequence joins TRBV27 and TRBJ2-3, with D possibly TRBD2 on 6 matching bases. The CDR3 sequence is 11 residues long. Trimming left V 10 bases short and J 4 bases short, with 9 bases between. Germline V gene sequence: CDR1 MNHEY, CDR2 SMNVEV (reference sequence). The chain's CDR3 is CATGVADTQYF. CDR3 DNA sequence: TGTGCCACGGGGGTGGCAGATACGCAGTATTTT.

This sequence joins TRBV7-9 and TRBJ2-1; D is ambiguous. Between the trimmed V and J ends, which lost 8 bases and 5 bases, there was a span of 4 bases. Germline V gene lookup returns CDR1 SEHNR and CDR2 FQNEAQ (reference sequence). The CDR3 sequence is 10 residues long. In DNA, the CDR3 is TGTGCCAGCGAGCACAATGAGCAGTTCTTC. Its protein product is CASEHNEQFF. Full variable domain (remainder filled in from reference TRBV7-9 and TRBJ2-1): DTGVSQNPRHKITKRGQNVTFRCDPISEHNRLYWYRQTLGQGPEFLTYFQNEAQLEKSRLLSDRFSAERPKGSFSTLEIQRTEQGDSAMYLCASEHNEQFFGPGTRLTVL.

This clonotype was counted only a few times. CDR3 bases: TGTGCCAGCAGTTCCAGGGCCTCGACCAGGGTGGGCACTGAAGCTTTCTTT. This encodes CASSSRASTRVGTEAFF. The chain employs TRBV28 and TRBJ1-1; a possible D gene is TRBD1 (5 bases). CDR1 is MDHEN, CDR2 SYDVKM, per germline. Trimming left V 4 bases short and J 4 bases short, with 22 bases between. The CDR3 runs to 17 residues.

The CDR3 DNA sequence: TGTGCCACTCAATCGGGACTAGCGTCCTACGAGCAGTACTTC. Translation gives CATQSGLASYEQYF. This sequence joins TRBV12-3 or TRBV12-4 and TRBJ2-7; TRBD2 aligns across 10 bases. The CDR3 runs 14 residues. With V trimmed by 10 bases and J by 1 base, 7 bases remained unmatched.

V usage is TRBV20-1 and J usage is TRBJ2-5, with D possibly being TRBD1 or TRBD2 (5 bases each). The CDR3 sequence is 13 residues long. The V end lost 6 bases, the J end lost 0 bases, and 11 bases lay between the germline ends. CDR1 is DFQATT and CDR2 is SNEGSKA in the germline V gene (reference sequence). CDR3 coding DNA: TGCAGTGCCCAACCGGGACACCAAGAGACCCAGTACTTC. Translation gives CSAQPGHQETQYF.